Listed below are T cell receptor beta chains from one sample, sequenced in a study of T cell responses to AZD1222 COVID-19 vaccine. The table came from immunoSEQ multiplex PCR; TCRdb's copy has only in-frame clones and leaves some out. The sample lists roughly 67,000 clones; 80% to 90% were seen once. Sequencing was performed on peripheral blood, taken 28 days after the second AZD1222 dose. All receptors come from an adult who received the AZD1222 COVID-19 vaccine. The CDR3 runs from the conserved cysteine through the conserved F or W. The order of the fields is clone size, J gene, D gene, V gene, CDR3 DNA, CDR3 protein. A D gene is named only where the DNA matches it firmly. The listing skips clone size in some rows; elsewhere it reads once, few, many or a size class.

.	TRBJ1-5	TRBD1	TRBV18	TGTGCCAGCTCACCCGGACAGGGGCGTCAGCCCCAGCATTTT	CASSPGQGRQPQHF
.	TRBJ2-1	TRBD1	TRBV10-3	TGTGCCATCAGTGAGTCTCAGGGGGCCGTTGATGAGCAGTTCTTC	CAISESQGAVDEQFF
once	TRBJ1-6	.	TRBV18	TGTGCCAGCTCACTTCCCCGGCGGGCGGGGAATTCACCCCTCCACTTT	CASSLPRRAGNSPLHF
.	TRBJ1-1	.	TRBV3-1/TRBV3-2	TGTGCCAGCAGCCAACAGAACCCGGCGGAGTTTGCTGAAGCTTTCTTT	CASSQQNPAEFAEAFF
.	TRBJ1-2	TRBD1	TRBV11-3	TGTGCCAGCAGCGAGCGACAGGGGGCTAACTATGGCTACACCTTC	CASSERQGANYGYTF
.	TRBJ2-5	.	TRBV2	TGTGCCAGCAGTTGGGGCAGCCAAGAGACCCAGTACTTC	CASSWGSQETQYF
.	TRBJ2-7	.	TRBV7-8	TGTGCCAGCAGCTTTAGGGAAACGGGCCGCCCTGAGCAGTACTTC	CASSFRETGRPEQYF
.	TRBJ2-1	.	TRBV29-1	TGCAGCGTTGATAGACAGAGGGGTACCAATGAGCAGTTCTTC	CSVDRQRGTNEQFF
.	TRBJ1-2	.	TRBV28	TGTGCCAGCAGTTTGCCCAACAACGGCTACACCTTC	CASSLPNNGYTF
.	TRBJ2-5	.	TRBV7-2	TGTGCCAGCAGCTTAGACTTCCAAGAGACCCAGTACTTC	CASSLDFQETQYF
.	TRBJ1-2	.	TRBV29-1	TGCAGCGTTGAAGATCTTCCTGGCTTAAGGGATGGCTACACCTTC	CSVEDLPGLRDGYTF
.	TRBJ2-7	.	TRBV3-1/TRBV3-2	TGTGCCAGCAGCCCAGGGGGGGCCGGGTACGAGCAGTACTTC	CASSPGGAGYEQYF
.	TRBJ1-3	TRBD1	TRBV7-9	TGTGCCAGCAGCCACAGGGGCTCTGGAAACACCATATATTTT	CASSHRGSGNTIYF
.	TRBJ1-6	.	TRBV30	TGTGCCTGGAGTGAAAGGGGGAATTCACCCCTCCACTTT	CAWSERGNSPLHF
.	TRBJ2-2	.	TRBV10-3	TGTGCCATCAGTGAGCTGGGTGGCGGGGAGCTGTTTTTT	CAISELGGGELFF
.	TRBJ2-7	TRBD1	TRBV5-5	TGTGCCAGCAGCTTGGACAGGGGTCCGTCACAGCAGTACTTC	CASSLDRGPSQQYF
.	TRBJ1-2	.	TRBV10-3	TGTGCCACCAGGCCGGGCGAAGAGGTGACCCATGGCTACACCTTC	CATRPGEEVTHGYTF
once	TRBJ1-4	TRBD1	TRBV18	TGTGCCAGCTCCCTTAACAGGGGAGAGGAAAAACTGTTTTTT	CASSLNRGEEKLFF
.	TRBJ2-3	.	TRBV12-3/TRBV12-4	TGTGCCAGCAGTTTAAGGGCAGATACGCAGTATTTT	CASSLRADTQYF
few	TRBJ1-3	.	TRBV6-5	TGTGCCAGCACCAGTCACACCATATATTTT	CASTSHTIYF
.	TRBJ2-4	.	TRBV4-2	TGTGCCAGCAGCCAAGGCGGCCTGGAGAGTTGGAAAAACATTCAGTACTTC	CASSQGGLESWKNIQYF
.	TRBJ2-3	.	TRBV6-5	TGTGCCAGCAGCGGGAGTCAAACAGATACGCAGTATTTT	CASSGSQTDTQYF
.	TRBJ2-1	TRBD2	TRBV2	TGTGCCAGCATAAAAGACCGGGAGGATGAGCAGTTCTTC	CASIKDREDEQFF
.	TRBJ2-7	.	TRBV2	TGTGCCACTTCGAGGTCTGGGAGCTCCTACGAGCAGTACTTC	CATSRSGSSYEQYF
.	TRBJ2-3	.	TRBV19	TGTGCCAGTAGTATAGGGCAGGAGACGCAGTATTTT	CASSIGQETQYF
once	TRBJ1-4	TRBD1	TRBV14	TGTGCCAGCAGCCCGACAGGGGGGGAAAAACTGTTTTTT	CASSPTGGEKLFF
.	TRBJ1-5	.	TRBV6-6	TGTGCCAGCAGTTACGGCCAGGGTGTAAGCAATCAGCCCCAGCATTTT	CASSYGQGVSNQPQHF
.	TRBJ1-6	.	TRBV12-3/TRBV12-4	TGTGCCAGCAGTTTAAAGGGGAGTTCACCCCTCCACTTT	CASSLKGSSPLHF
.	TRBJ2-3	TRBD1	TRBV20-1	TGCAGTGCTAGTCCCGGGACAGTCACAGATACGCAGTATTTT	CSASPGTVTDTQYF
.	TRBJ2-1	TRBD1	TRBV7-8	TGTGCCAGCAGCTTCCAGGGGGCAGGGTACAATGAGCAGTTCTTC	CASSFQGAGYNEQFF
.	TRBJ1-5	TRBD1	TRBV6-5	TGTGCCAGCAACCCGGACAGGAATCAGCCCCAGCATTTT	CASNPDRNQPQHF
.	TRBJ2-3	TRBD2	TRBV19	TGTGCCAGTAGTCCCTGGGGCAGCGGGACTAGCACAGATACGCAGTATTTT	CASSPWGSGTSTDTQYF
few	TRBJ2-5	TRBD1	TRBV11-3	TGTGCCAGCAGCGCCTACAGGGGGACAGAGACCCAGTACTTC	CASSAYRGTETQYF
.	TRBJ1-2	.	TRBV12-3/TRBV12-4	TGTGCCAGCAGTTATGGGCTAAATGGCTACACCTTC	CASSYGLNGYTF
.	TRBJ2-7	.	TRBV6-2/TRBV6-3	TGTGCCAGCAGTTATAGCGGCGAGCAGTACTTC	CASSYSGEQYF
.	TRBJ2-1	TRBD2	TRBV28	TGTGCCAGCAGTGGCGGGAGGGCTGGTCGCAATGAGCAGTTCTTC	CASSGGRAGRNEQFF
.	TRBJ1-5	.	TRBV6-1	TGTGCCAGCAGTGAAGAACCTCGACAACCTCAGCCCCAGCATTTT	CASSEEPRQPQPQHF
.	TRBJ2-5	.	TRBV6-5	TGTGCCAGCAGTTATGGCCTCGGATTCCAAGAGACCCAGTACTTC	CASSYGLGFQETQYF
.	TRBJ2-2	TRBD2	TRBV24-1	TGTGCCACCAGTGACCCCGGGACTACCCACACCGGGGAGCTGTTTTTT	CATSDPGTTHTGELFF